These T cell receptor beta chains were read from a single sample in a study of early T cells in non-severe SARS-CoV-2 infection. TCRdb re-called the 5' RACE reads through MiXCR, storing one row per CDR3 protein. The sample has about 60,000 distinct CDR3 sequences; roughly 12% are singletons. The specimen was whole blood. The receptors were sampled from an adult who was a healthcare worker with PCR-confirmed SARS-CoV-2 infection or an uninfected control (not recorded which). The CDR3 runs from the conserved cysteine through the conserved F or W. Each record gives: J gene, clone size, V gene, D gene, CDR3 protein, CDR3 DNA. The D gene is left open where the match is weak. A clone size is listed for some rows: how often the clone was seen (once, few, many), or a class if it is expanded.

>TRBJ1-5|few|TRBV4-1|TRBD1
CASSQGQGTNQPQHF
TGCGCCAGCAGCCAAGGACAGGGAACCAATCAGCCCCAGCATTTT
>TRBJ2-7|many|TRBV28|-
CASKENTYEQYF
TGTGCCAGCAAGGAAAATACCTACGAGCAGTACTTC
>TRBJ2-3|-|TRBV20-1|TRBD1
CSARDLGQNTDTQYF
TGCAGTGCTAGAGATCTGGGACAGAACACAGATACGCAGTATTTT
>TRBJ2-7|many|TRBV20-1|-
CSARFKAARNYEQYF
TGCAGTGCTAGATTCAAAGCGGCTCGAAACTACGAGCAGTACTTC
>TRBJ2-1|-|TRBV12-3/TRBV12-4|-
CASSLFAVHEQFF
TGTGCCAGCAGTTTATTTGCGGTGCATGAGCAGTTCTTC
>TRBJ2-5|few|TRBV7-2|-
CASSLVWSADQETQYF
TGTGCCAGCAGCTTAGTCTGGTCTGCGGACCAAGAGACCCAGTACTTC
>TRBJ2-1|few|TRBV6-1|TRBD1
CASSSDRGNEQFF
TGTGCCAGCAGTTCGGACAGGGGGAATGAGCAGTTCTTC
>TRBJ1-2|many|TRBV19|TRBD1
CATAPSRQGVWGYTF
TGTGCCACCGCTCCATCAAGACAGGGGGTGTGGGGCTACACCTTC
>TRBJ2-1|few|TRBV11-1|TRBD2
CASSSLRTSGYNEQFF
TGTGCCAGCAGCTCTCTGAGAACTAGCGGCTACAATGAGCAGTTCTTC
>TRBJ1-1|-|TRBV5-4|-
CASSLRQGTEAFF
TGTGCCAGCAGCTTGCGGCAGGGCACTGAAGCTTTCTTT
>TRBJ2-1|few|TRBV4-3|-
CASSQEESLPQFF
TGCGCCAGCAGCCAAGAGGAATCCTTACCCCAGTTCTTC
>TRBJ1-2|few|TRBV19|-
CASSPGTVGLGYTF
TGTGCCAGTAGTCCCGGGACGGTTGGTTTGGGCTACACCTTC
>TRBJ2-2|-|TRBV24-1|TRBD2
CATAGTSGTANTGELFF
TGTGCCACCGCCGGGACTAGCGGCACCGCGAACACCGGGGAGCTGTTTTTT
>TRBJ1-2|-|TRBV27|-
CASSLSFGTFYGYTF
TGTGCCAGCAGTTTAAGCTTTGGGACGTTCTATGGCTACACCTTC
>TRBJ2-3|few|TRBV3-1|-
CASSQEGTRDTQYF
TGTGCCAGCAGCCAAGAGGGAACGAGAGATACGCAGTATTTT
>TRBJ2-3|few|TRBV12-3/TRBV12-4|-
CASSLMVRLSTDTQYF
TGTGCCAGCAGTTTGATGGTGAGACTATCCACAGATACGCAGTATTTT
>TRBJ2-7|many|TRBV6-2/TRBV6-3|-
CASSYTTGPGFYEQYF
TGTGCCAGCAGTTACACTACCGGGCCGGGTTTCTACGAGCAGTACTTC
>TRBJ2-5|few|TRBV19|-
CARQIQETQYF
TGTGCCAGACAGATCCAAGAGACCCAGTACTTC
>TRBJ2-5|few|TRBV6-2/TRBV6-3|TRBD1
CASSYSSTGSETQYF
TGTGCCAGCAGTTACTCCTCGACAGGGTCGGAGACCCAGTACTTC
>TRBJ2-1|-|TRBV2|TRBD2
CASRRGAGGSNEQFF
TGTGCCAGCAGAAGGGGGGCGGGAGGAAGCAATGAGCAGTTCTTC
>TRBJ2-2|few|TRBV3-1|TRBD1
CASSQGLGQGRAGELFF
TGTGCCAGCAGCCAAGGTTTGGGACAGGGACGCGCCGGGGAGCTGTTTTTT
>TRBJ2-7|-|TRBV11-2|-
CASSSSGSSYEQYF
TGTGCCAGCAGCTCGTCCGGGTCCTCCTACGAGCAGTACTTC